Listed here are 17 T cell receptor beta chains from one sample, sequenced in a study of shared clonotypes between healthy human individuals. Data came from immunoSEQ multiplex PCR; TCRdb stores just in-frame clones and leaves some out. This table holds more than 2 million clones, 93% found once. Naive CD8 cells, CD45RO-negative and positively selected for CCR7, excluded terminally differentiated effector memory CD45RA+ cells. The sequenced material came from naive CD8+ T cells from PBMCs. These receptors were taken from a man younger than 35 in good health. Some clones in this sample may be carry-over from other donors' samples.

A word on this clone: Mismatch with germline at one junction end may stem from a read error. The J gene is TRBJ1-5, the V gene TRBV6-4; D is possibly TRBD1 (5 bases). The CDR3 spans 17 residues. The germline gives CDR1 MRHNA, CDR2 SNTAGT. DNA for the CDR3: TGTGCCAGCAGTTACTCGACTTGGGGGTGGGGCAATCAGCCCCAGCATTTT. It encodes CASSYSTWGWGNQPQHF.

Of note for this clone: The same CDR3 is also encoded by other DNA sequences in this sample. The chain is built from TRBV5-1 and TRBJ2-7; no clear D. CDR1 and CDR2 (germline): SGHRS, YFSETQ. The CDR3 is made up of 13 amino acids. Trimming left V 4 bases short and J 3 bases short, with 11 bases between. The CDR3 DNA follows: TGCGCCAGCAGCCCGGACGGATTCTACGAGCAGTACTTC. The encoded protein is CASSPDGFYEQYF.

J is TRBJ1-3 and V is TRBV6-1, with no clear D. CDR3 length equals 15 residues. The germline V gene encodes CDR1 MNHNS and CDR2 SASEGT. The V end lost 2 bases, the J end lost 0 bases, and 8 bases lay between the germline ends. The CDR3 loop reads CASSEWEGSGNTIYF. CDR3 in DNA: TGTGCCAGCAGTGAATGGGAGGGCTCTGGAAACACCATATATTTT.

The V gene is TRBV5-8, the J gene TRBJ2-7; TRBD1 is a possible D gene (6 bases). CDR1 and CDR2 (germline): SGHTS, YDEGEE. The CDR3 contains 13 residues. V lost 3 bases and J 5 bases, leaving 12 bases between the germline ends. The CDR3 bases are TGTGCCAGCAGCTCCGGGACACCCCACGAGCAGTACTTC. This gives the protein CASSSGTPHEQYF.

The chain uses TRBV27 and TRBJ2-3, with D tentatively TRBD2 (5 bases). CDR3 size: 16 residues. Germline lookup yields CDR1 MNHEY and CDR2 SMNVEV (reference sequence). The V end was cut by 0 bases, the J end by 6 bases, with 16 bases between. The CDR3 DNA follows: TGTGCCAGCAGTTTATCGCCGGGATACCCTTATGATACGCAGTATTTT. Its translation is CASSLSPGYPYDTQYF.

This chain uses TRBV7-8 with TRBJ1-5; no definite D call. The ends were cut back, 5 bases at V and 5 bases at J, with 7 bases in the middle. This CDR3 is built from 12 residues. Per the germline V gene, CDR1 is SGHVS and CDR2 is FQNEAQ. CDR3 DNA: TGTGCCAGCAGCCTAAGGGATCAGCCCCAGCATTTT. Translated, it gives CASSLRDQPQHF.

This sequence joins TRBV30 and TRBJ1-1; D remains ambiguous. The CDR3 length is 12 residues. Trimming cost V 0 bases and J 7 bases, with 9 bases left between them. Germline V gives CDR1 GTSNPN, CDR2 SVGIG (reference sequence). In DNA form, the CDR3 reads TGTGCCTGGAGTGTGGTAGGGATTGAAGCTTTCTTT. Its translation is CAWSVVGIEAFF.

The chain employs TRBV19 and TRBJ1-1; a weak D match, TRBD1 (5 bases). V lost 7 bases, J lost 4 bases, and 19 bases lay in between. In germline, CDR1 is LNHDA, CDR2 SQIVND (reference sequence). The CDR3 totals 15 residues. The CDR3: CASTVPGTGGTEAFF. The CDR3 nucleotides are TGTGCCAGTACCGTACCCGGGACCGGGGGCACTGAAGCTTTCTTT. The whole variable domain, filled in from reference TRBV19 and TRBJ1-1, reads DGGITQSPKYLFRKEGQNVTLSCEQNLNHDAMYWYRQDPGQGLRLIYYSQIVNDFQKGDIAEGYSVSREKKESFPLTVTSAQKNPTAFYLCASTVPGTGGTEAFFGQGTRLTVV.

V gene TRBV28 combines with J gene TRBJ2-7; weak D call: TRBD2 (6 bases). The germline gives CDR1 MDHEN, CDR2 SYDVKM. V dropped 6 bases and J dropped 5 bases, with 20 bases sitting between them. CDR3 length equals 15 residues. The DNA of the CDR3 is TGTGCCAGCAGCGAGACTCCGGGAGCCTACCACGAGCAGTACTTC. It is translated as CASSETPGAYHEQYF.

The rearrangement joins TRBV4-1 to TRBJ2-7; 10 bases are a match to TRBD1. Germline V gives CDR1 MGHRA, CDR2 YSYEKL. The CDR3 runs to 16 residues. V trimming: 3 bases; J trimming: 5 bases; junction bases outside the gene matches: 10. The CDR3 reads CASSHPPTGGLDEQYF. The CDR3 DNA follows: TGCGCCAGCAGCCATCCCCCGACAGGGGGCTTGGACGAGCAGTACTTC.

In this sample, this clone turned up once. This CDR3 is also generated by other DNA sequences in the sample. The rearrangement links TRBV7-9 to TRBJ2-3; 8 bases align to TRBD2. Germline CDR1 SEHNR, CDR2 FQNEAQ (reference sequence). The CDR3 sequence is 15 residues long. The V gene end was trimmed by 4 bases and the J gene end by 1 base; junction bases not matched to a gene: 4. CDR3 in DNA: TGTGCCAGCAGCTCACTAGCGGTGGGCACAGATACGCAGTATTTT. This gives the protein CASSSLAVGTDTQYF.

This clone has only one observation. The chain is built from TRBV7-3 and TRBJ2-7; a possible D gene is TRBD2 (6 bases). The CDR3 covers 15 residues. CDR1 SGHTA and CDR2 FQGTGA come from the germline V gene. Between the trimmed V and J ends, which lost 2 bases and 4 bases, there was a span of 15 bases. The chain's CDR3 is CASSLGAGSGYEQYF. CDR3 nucleotide sequence: TGTGCCAGCAGCTTAGGGGCGGGCAGCGGGTACGAGCAGTACTTC.

The chain couples TRBV7-3 to TRBJ2-1; TRBD2 matches at 8 bases. V shed 5 bases and J 9 bases; nucleotides not matched to a gene: 18. The CDR3 is made up of 17 amino acids. CDR1 is SGHTA and CDR2 is FQGTGA in the germline V gene. As DNA, the CDR3 is TGTGCCAGCAGCACCGGAGTGTTGGCGGGAGGATCGGTTGAGCAGTTCTTC. It yields the protein CASSTGVLAGGSVEQFF.

The J gene is TRBJ1-1, the V gene TRBV6-5; D remains ambiguous. Germline assignment: CDR1 MNHEY and CDR2 SVGAGI. The CDR3 runs to 12 residues. V gave up 4 bases and J gave up 2 bases, with 5 bases separating them. CDR3 loop: CASSSKNTEAFF. The CDR3 coding sequence is TGTGCCAGCAGTTCAAAAAACACTGAAGCTTTCTTT.

Only one count was recorded for this clone. The gene calls are TRBV2 and TRBJ1-1; D is ambiguous. The germline CDR1 and CDR2 sequences are SNHLY and FYNNEI. The CDR3 is 15 amino acids. Trimming stripped 5 bases from V and 5 bases from J, with 18 bases between. CDR3 loop: CASSPGPTPRTEAFF. CDR3 in DNA: TGTGCCAGCAGTCCGGGCCCGACCCCGAGGACTGAAGCTTTCTTT. The full variable domain, with the rest looked up from reference TRBV2 and TRBJ1-1, is EPEVTQTPSHQVTQMGQEVILRCVPISNHLYFYWYRQILGQKVEFLVSFYNNEISEKSEIFDDQFSVERPDGSNFTLKIRSTKLEDSAMYFCASSPGPTPRTEAFFGQGTRLTVV.

The CDR3 DNA follows: TGTGCCAGTTCTACTCGGGACAGTGAAACCTACGAGCAGTACTTC. Residues: CASSTRDSETYEQYF. The rearrangement links TRBV19 to TRBJ2-7, with 7 bases that match TRBD1. Germline CDR1 and CDR2: LNHDA and SQIVND (reference sequence). The CDR3 is made up of 15 amino acids. With V trimmed by 8 bases and J by 2 bases, 12 bases remained unmatched.

The rearrangement joins TRBV5-5 to TRBJ2-5, with unresolved D. Trimming stripped 3 bases from V and 5 bases from J, with 11 bases between. The CDR3 covers 13 residues. Germline V gene sequence: CDR1 SGHKS, CDR2 YYEKEE (reference sequence). CDR3 DNA: TGTGCCAGCAGCTCGGATGCCTGGGAGACCCAGTACTTC. It encodes CASSSDAWETQYF.